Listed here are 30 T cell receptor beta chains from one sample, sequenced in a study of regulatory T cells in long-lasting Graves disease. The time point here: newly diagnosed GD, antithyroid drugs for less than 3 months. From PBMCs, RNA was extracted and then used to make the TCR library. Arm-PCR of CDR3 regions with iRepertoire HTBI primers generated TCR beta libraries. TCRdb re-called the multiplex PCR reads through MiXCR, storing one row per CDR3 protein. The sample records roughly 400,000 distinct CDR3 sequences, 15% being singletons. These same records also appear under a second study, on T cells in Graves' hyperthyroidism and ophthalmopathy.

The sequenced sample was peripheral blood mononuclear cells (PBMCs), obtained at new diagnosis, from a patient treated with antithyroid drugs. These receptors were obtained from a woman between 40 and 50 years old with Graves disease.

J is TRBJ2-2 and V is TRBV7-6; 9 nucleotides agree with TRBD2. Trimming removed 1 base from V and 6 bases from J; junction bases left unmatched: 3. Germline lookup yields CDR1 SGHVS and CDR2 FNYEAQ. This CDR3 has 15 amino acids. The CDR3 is CASSLVAGGAGELFF. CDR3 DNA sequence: TGTGCCAGCAGCTTAGTCGCGGGAGGGGCCGGGGAGCTGTTTTTT.

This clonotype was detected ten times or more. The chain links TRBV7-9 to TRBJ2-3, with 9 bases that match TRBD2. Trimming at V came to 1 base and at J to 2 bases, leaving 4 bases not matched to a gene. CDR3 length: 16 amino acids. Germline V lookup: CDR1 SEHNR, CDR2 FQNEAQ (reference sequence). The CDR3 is CASSLGAGGHTDTQYF. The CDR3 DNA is TGTGCCAGCAGCTTAGGAGCGGGAGGCCACACAGATACGCAGTATTTT.

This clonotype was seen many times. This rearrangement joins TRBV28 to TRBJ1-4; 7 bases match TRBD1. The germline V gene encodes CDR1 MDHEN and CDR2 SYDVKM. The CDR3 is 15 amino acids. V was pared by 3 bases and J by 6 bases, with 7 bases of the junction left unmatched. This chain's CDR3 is CASSFRDREDEKLFF. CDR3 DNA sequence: TGTGCCAGCAGTTTCCGAGACAGGGAGGATGAAAAACTGTTTTTT.

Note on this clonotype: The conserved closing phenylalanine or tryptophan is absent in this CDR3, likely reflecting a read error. The CDR3 DNA follows: TGTGCCAGCAGTTACTCCAGGCAGGCCGGGGAGCTGTTTCTT. Its protein is CASSYSRQAGELFL. The J gene is TRBJ2-2, the V gene TRBV6-9; D is unresolved. The ends were cut back, 3 bases at V and 6 bases at J, with 11 bases in the middle. CDR1 is MNHGY, CDR2 SVAAGI, per germline. This CDR3 spans 14 amino acids.

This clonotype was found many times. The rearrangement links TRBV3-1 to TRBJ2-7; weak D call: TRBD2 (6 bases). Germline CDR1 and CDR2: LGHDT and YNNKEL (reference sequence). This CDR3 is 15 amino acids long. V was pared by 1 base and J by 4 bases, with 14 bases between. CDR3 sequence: CASSQVGGEDYEQYF. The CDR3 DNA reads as TGTGCCAGCAGCCAAGTGGGGGGAGAGGATTACGAGCAGTACTTC.

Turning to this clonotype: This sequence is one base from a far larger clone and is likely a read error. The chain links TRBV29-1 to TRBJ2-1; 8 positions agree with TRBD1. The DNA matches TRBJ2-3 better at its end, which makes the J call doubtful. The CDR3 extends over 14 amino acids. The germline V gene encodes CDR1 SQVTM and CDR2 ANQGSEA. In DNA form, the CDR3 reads TGCAGCGTTGGATGGACAGGGTTAACAGATATGCAGTATTTT. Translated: CSVGWTGLTDMQYF.

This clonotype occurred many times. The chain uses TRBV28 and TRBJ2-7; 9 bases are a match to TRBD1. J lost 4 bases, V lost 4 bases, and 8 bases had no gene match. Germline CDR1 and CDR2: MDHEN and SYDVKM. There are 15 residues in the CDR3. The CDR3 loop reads CASSSPGQGKYEQYF. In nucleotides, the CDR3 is TGTGCCAGCAGTTCACCGGGACAGGGTAAATACGAGCAGTACTTC.

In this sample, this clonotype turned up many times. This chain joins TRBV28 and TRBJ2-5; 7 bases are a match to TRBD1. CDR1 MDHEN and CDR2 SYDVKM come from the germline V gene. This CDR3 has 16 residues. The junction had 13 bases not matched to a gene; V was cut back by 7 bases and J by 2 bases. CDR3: CASTPQTGLPQETQYF. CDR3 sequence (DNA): TGTGCCAGCACCCCCCAGACAGGGTTGCCGCAAGAGACCCAGTACTTC.

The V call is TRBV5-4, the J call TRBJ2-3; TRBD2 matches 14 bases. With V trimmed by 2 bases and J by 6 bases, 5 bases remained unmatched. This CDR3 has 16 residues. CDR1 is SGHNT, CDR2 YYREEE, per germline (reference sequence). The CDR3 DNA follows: TGTGCCAGCAGCTTTGGACTAGCGGGAGGCGTTGATACGCAGTATTTT. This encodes CASSFGLAGGVDTQYF. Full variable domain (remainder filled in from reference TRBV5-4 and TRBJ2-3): ETGVTQSPTHLIKTRGQQVTLRCSSQSGHNTVSWYQQALGQGPQFIFQYYREEENGRGNFPPRFSGLQFPNYSSELNVNALELDDSALYLCASSFGLAGGVDTQYFGPGTRLTVL.

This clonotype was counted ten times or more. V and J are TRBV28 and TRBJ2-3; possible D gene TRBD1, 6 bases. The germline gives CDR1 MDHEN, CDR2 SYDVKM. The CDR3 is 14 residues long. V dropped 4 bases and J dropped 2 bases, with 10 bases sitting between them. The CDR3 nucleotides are TGTGCCAGCAGTTCGGACAGATACACAGATACGCAGTATTTT. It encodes CASSSDRYTDTQYF. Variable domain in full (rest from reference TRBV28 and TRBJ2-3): DVKVTQSSRYLVKRTGEKVFLECVQDMDHENMFWYRQDPGLGLRLIYFSYDVKMKEKGDIPEGYSVSREKKERFSLILESASTNQTSMYLCASSSDRYTDTQYFGPGTRLTVL.

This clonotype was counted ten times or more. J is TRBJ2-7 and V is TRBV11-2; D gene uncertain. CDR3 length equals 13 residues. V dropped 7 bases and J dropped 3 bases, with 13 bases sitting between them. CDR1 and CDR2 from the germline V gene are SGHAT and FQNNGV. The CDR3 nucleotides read TGTGCCAGCACGTCGGTAGGGAACTACGAGCAGTACTTC. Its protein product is CASTSVGNYEQYF.

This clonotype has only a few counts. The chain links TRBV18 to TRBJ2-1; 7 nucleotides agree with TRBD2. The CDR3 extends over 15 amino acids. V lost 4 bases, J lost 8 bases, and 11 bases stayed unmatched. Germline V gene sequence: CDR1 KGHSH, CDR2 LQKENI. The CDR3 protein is CASSRSREGSDEQFF. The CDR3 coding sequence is TGTGCCAGCTCACGCTCCAGGGAGGGGTCGGATGAGCAGTTCTTC.

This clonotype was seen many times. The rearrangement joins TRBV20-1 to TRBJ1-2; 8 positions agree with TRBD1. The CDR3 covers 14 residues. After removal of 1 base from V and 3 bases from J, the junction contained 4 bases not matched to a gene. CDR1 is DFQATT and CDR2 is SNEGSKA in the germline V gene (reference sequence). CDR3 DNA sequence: TGCAGTGCTAGAGCCCAGGGGGCGGACTATGGCTACACCTTC. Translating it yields CSARAQGADYGYTF.

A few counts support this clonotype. CDR3 bases: TGTGCCAGCAGCGTGGGACAGCCTAACACTGAAGCTTTCTTT. Its translation is CASSVGQPNTEAFF. V and J are TRBV7-8 and TRBJ1-1; TRBD1 matches 7 bases. The V gene's germline CDR1 is SGHVS and CDR2 FQNEAQ. J was trimmed by 2 bases and V by 5 bases; bases with no gene match: 5. The CDR3 has 14 residues.

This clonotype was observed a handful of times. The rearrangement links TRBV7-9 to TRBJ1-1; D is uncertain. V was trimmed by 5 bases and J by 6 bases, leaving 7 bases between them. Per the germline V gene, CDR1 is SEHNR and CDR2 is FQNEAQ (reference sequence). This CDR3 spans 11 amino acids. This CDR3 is CASSPVAEAFF. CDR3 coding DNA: TGTGCCAGCAGCCCCGTCGCTGAAGCTTTCTTT.

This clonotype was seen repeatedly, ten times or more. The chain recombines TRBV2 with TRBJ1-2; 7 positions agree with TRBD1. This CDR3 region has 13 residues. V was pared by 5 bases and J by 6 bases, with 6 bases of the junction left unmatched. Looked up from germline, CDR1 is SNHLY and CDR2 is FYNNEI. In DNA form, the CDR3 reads TGTGCCAGCAGTTACGACAGGGAGAATGGCTACACCTTC. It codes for CASSYDRENGYTF.

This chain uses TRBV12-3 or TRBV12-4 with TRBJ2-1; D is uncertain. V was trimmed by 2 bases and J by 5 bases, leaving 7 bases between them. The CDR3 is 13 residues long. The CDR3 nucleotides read TGTGCCAGCAGTTTACGACAAGACAATGAGCAGTTCTTC. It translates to CASSLRQDNEQFF.

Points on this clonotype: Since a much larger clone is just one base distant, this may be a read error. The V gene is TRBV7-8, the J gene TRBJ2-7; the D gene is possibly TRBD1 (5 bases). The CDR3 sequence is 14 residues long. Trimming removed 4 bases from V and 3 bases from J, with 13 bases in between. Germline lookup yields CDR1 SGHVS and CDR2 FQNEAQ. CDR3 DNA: TGTGCCAGCAGCTCCGCCAGGGTCCTCTACGAGCAGTACTTC. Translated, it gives CASSSARVLYEQYF.

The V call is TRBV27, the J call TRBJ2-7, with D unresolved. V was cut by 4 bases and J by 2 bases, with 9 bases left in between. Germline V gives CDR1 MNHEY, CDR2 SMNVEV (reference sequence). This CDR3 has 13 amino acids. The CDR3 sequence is CASSSGPAYEQYF. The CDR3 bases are TGTGCCAGCAGTTCCGGTCCAGCCTACGAGCAGTACTTC.

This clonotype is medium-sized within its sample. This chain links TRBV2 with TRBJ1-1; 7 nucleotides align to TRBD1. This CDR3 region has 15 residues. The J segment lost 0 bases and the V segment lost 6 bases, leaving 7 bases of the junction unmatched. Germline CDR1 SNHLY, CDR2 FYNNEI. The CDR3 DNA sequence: TGTGCCAGCAGGGGGACAGCCAACATGAACACTGAAGCTTTCTTT. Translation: CASRGTANMNTEAFF.

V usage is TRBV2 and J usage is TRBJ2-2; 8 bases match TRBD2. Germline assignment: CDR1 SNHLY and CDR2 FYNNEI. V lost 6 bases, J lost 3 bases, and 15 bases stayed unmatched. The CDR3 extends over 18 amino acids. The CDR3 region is CASSPGAGEGVDTGELFF. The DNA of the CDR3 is TGTGCCAGCAGCCCCGGAGCGGGAGAGGGGGTGGACACCGGGGAGCTGTTTTTT. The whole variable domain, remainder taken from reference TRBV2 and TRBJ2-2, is EPEVTQTPSHQVTQMGQEVILRCVPISNHLYFYWYRQILGQKVEFLVSFYNNEISEKSEIFDDQFSVERPDGSNFTLKIRSTKLEDSAMYFCASSPGAGEGVDTGELFFGEGSRLTVL.

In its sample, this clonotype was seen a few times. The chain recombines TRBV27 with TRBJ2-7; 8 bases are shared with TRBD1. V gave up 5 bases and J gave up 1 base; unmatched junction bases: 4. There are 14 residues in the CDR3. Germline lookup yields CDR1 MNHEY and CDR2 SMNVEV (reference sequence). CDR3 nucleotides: TGTGCCAGCAGTACCCACAGGGGGTCCTACGAGCAGTACTTC. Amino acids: CASSTHRGSYEQYF.

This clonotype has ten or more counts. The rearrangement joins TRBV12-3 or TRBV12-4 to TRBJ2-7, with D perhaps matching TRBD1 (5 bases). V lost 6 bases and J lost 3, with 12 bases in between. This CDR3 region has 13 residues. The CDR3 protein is CASSLGRIYEQYF. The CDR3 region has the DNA TGTGCCAGCAGCTTGGGGCGGATCTACGAGCAGTACTTC.

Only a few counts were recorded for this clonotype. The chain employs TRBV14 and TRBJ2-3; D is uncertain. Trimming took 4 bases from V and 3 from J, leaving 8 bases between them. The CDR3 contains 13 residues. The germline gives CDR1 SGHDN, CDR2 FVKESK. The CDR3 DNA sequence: TGTGCCAGCAGCCGACCCACGACAGATACGCAGTATTTT. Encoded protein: CASSRPTTDTQYF.

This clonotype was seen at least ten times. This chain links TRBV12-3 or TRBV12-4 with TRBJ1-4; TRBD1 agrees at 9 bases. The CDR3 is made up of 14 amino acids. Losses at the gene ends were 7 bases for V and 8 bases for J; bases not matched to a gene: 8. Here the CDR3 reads CASNIQGAPEKLFF. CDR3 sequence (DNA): TGTGCCAGCAACATACAGGGGGCGCCCGAAAAACTGTTTTTT.

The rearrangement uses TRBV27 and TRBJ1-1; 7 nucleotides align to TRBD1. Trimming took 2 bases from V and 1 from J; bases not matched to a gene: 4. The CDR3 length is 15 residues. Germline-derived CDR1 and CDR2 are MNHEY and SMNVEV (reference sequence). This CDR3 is CASSLMYRGNTEAFF. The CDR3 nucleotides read TGTGCCAGCAGTTTAATGTACAGGGGGAACACTGAAGCTTTCTTT.

CDR3 DNA: TGTGCCAGTAGTATCCCTGCAGGGGGAAATGAAAAACTGTTTTTT. This encodes CASSIPAGGNEKLFF. The V gene is TRBV19, the J gene TRBJ1-4; 7 nucleotides agree with TRBD1. This CDR3 comprises 15 residues. Losses at the gene ends were 3 bases for V and 5 bases for J; bases not matched to a gene: 6. The germline V gene has CDR1 LNHDA and CDR2 SQIVND (reference sequence).

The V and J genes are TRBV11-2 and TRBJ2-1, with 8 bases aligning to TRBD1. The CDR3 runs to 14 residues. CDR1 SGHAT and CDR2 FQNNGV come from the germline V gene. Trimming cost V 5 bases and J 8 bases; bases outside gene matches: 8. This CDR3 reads CASSRTGWVDEQFF. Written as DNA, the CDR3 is TGTGCCAGCAGCCGGACAGGGTGGGTTGATGAGCAGTTCTTC.

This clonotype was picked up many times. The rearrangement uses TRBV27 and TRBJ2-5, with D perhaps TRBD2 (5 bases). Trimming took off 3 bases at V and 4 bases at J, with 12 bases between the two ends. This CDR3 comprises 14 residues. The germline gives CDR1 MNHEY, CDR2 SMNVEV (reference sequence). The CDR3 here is CASSFREGGETQYF. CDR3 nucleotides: TGTGCCAGCAGTTTCCGTGAAGGAGGAGAGACCCAGTACTTC.

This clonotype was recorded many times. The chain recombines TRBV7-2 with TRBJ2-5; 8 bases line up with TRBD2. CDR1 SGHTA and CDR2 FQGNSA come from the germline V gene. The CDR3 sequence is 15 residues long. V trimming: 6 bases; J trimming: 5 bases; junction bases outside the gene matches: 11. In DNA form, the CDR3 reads TGTGCCAGCAGAGCTATGCGGGGGGCGCGGGAGACCCAGTACTTC. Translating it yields CASRAMRGARETQYF.